The 3 T cell receptor beta chains below all came from one sample that was sequenced in a study of OX40 agonist ivuxolimab in advanced cancers. Sequencing was performed with immunoSEQ multiplex PCR; in TCRdb, only in-frame clones are kept and a portion is missing. The sample holds around 62,000 clones; 80% to 90% are singletons and the top ten take 1.6%. The input for sequencing was CD4+ or CD8+ T cells sorted from blood, taken in a trial of the OX40 agonist ivuxolimab. The receptor set was obtained from an adult with an advanced solid tumor such as melanoma, head and neck, liver or kidney cancer.

This clone was detected once. J is TRBJ2-7 and V is TRBV4-3, with D perhaps matching TRBD2 (7 bases). V gave up 0 bases and J gave up 5 bases, with 14 bases separating them. Germline V CDR1 and CDR2: LGHNA, YSLEER. This CDR3 region has 15 residues. The DNA for the CDR3 is TGCGCCAGCAGCCAAGAGGGGAGGGGGGAGCACGAGCAGTACTTC. As protein: CASSQEGRGEHEQYF.

The chain links TRBV7-8 to TRBJ2-5, with a tentative D call TRBD1 (6 bases). The CDR3 contains 14 residues. Germline V gene data show CDR1 as SGHVS and CDR2 as FQNEAQ. The germline V and J ends were trimmed by 3 bases and 5 bases, with 13 bases remaining between them. CDR3 in DNA: TGTGCCAGCAGCTTCGGGACATATGGGGAGACCCAGTACTTC. It yields the protein CASSFGTYGETQYF.

The chain recombines TRBV5-1 with TRBJ2-3; TRBD2 aligns across 13 bases. CDR1 and CDR2 (germline): SGHRS, YFSETQ. This CDR3 is 16 amino acids long. The V segment lost 4 bases and the J segment 1 base; nucleotides outside the gene matches: 3. The CDR3, as DNA: TGCGCCAGCAGCACAGGGACTAGCGGGGGCACAGATACGCAGTATTTT. This translates into CASSTGTSGGTDTQYF.